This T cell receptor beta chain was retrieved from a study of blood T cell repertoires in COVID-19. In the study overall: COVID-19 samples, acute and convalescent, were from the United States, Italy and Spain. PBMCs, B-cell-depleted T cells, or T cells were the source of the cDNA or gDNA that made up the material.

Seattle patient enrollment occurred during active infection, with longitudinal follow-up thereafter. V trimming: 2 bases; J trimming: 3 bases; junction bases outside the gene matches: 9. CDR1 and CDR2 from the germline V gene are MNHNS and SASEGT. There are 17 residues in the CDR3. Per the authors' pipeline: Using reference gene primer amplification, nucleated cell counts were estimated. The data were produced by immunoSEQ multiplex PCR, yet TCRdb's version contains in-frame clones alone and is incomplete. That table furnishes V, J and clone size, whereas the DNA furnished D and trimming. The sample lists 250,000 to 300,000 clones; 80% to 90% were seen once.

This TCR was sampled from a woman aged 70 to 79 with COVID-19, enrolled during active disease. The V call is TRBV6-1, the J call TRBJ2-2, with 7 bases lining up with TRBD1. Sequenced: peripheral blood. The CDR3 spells CASSELLAGGDTGELFF. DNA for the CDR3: TGTGCCAGCAGTGAACTCTTGGCAGGGGGTGACACCGGGGAGCTGTTTTTT.